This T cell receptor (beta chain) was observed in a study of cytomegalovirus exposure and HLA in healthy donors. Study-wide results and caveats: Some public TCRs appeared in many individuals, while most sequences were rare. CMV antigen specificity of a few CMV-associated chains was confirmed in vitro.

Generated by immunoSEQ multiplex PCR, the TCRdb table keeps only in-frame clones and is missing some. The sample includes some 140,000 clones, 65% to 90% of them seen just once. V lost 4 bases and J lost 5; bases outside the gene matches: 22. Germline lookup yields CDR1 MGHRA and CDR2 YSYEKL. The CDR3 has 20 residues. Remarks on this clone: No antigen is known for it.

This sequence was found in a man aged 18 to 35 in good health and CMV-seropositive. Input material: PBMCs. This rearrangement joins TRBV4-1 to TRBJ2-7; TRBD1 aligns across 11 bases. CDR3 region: CASSPLARDRGILGRNEQYF. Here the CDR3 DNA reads TGCGCCAGCAGCCCCTTGGCACGGGACAGGGGGATCCTAGGCCGTAACGAGCAGTACTTC.